This T cell receptor beta chain was sequenced during a study of blood T cell repertoires in COVID-19. In the study overall: The United States, Italy and Spain supplied acute and convalescent COVID-19 samples. T cells, B-cell-depleted T cells, or PBMCs provided the cDNA or gDNA that served as material.

CDR1 SGHKS and CDR2 YYEKEE come from the germline V gene (reference sequence). The CDR3 totals 17 residues. Trimming left V 4 bases short and J 2 bases short, with 19 bases between. The cohort comprised adults aged 18 to 89 years residing in around 25 US areas. Clones were sequenced by immunoSEQ multiplex PCR, and TCRdb holds only the in-frame ones, with some missing. The table has roughly 370,000 clones, about 87% seen once. This chain links TRBV5-5 with TRBJ1-5; no reliable D call. The sample comprised PBMCs or T cells enriched from blood (not recorded which). The sequence derives from a woman in her forties or fifties who had recovered from COVID-19. This CDR3 reads CASSPNPWAYGNQPQHF. CDR3 nucleotide sequence: TGTGCCAGCAGCCCCAACCCGTGGGCTTACGGCAATCAGCCCCAGCATTTT.